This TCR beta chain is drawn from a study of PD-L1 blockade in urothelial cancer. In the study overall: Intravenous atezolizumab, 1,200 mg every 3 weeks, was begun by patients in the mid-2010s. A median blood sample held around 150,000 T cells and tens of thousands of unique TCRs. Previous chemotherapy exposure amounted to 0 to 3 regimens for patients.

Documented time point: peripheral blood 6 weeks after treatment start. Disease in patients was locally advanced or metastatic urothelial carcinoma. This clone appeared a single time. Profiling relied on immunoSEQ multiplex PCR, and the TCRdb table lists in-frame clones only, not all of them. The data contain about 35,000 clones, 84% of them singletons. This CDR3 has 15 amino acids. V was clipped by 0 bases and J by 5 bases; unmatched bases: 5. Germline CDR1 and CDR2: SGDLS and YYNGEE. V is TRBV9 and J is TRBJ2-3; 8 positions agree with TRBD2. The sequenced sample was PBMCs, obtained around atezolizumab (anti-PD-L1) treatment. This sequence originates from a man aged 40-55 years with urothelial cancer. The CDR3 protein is CASSVGRLALDTQYF. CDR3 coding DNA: TGTGCCAGCAGCGTAGGACGACTAGCGCTAGATACGCAGTATTTT.